What follows is one TCR beta chain and its context. Its cognate antigen is unknown. Read sequence stops 3 residues before the CDR3 end, and the germline J gene provides the missing end. This record belongs to a study of T cells in women clearing cervical HPV infection. On the study more broadly: Controls were women whose single incident HPV16 infection cleared within 12 months without precancer or cancer. HLA type stays a possible confounder, typing being limited. General study points: Each sample's T-cell count was unknown, possibly confounding richness.

TCRdb's copy holds only in-frame clones and misses some; the assay was immunoSEQ multiplex PCR. The specimen's table records roughly 48,000 clones. V lost 4 bases, J lost 9 bases, and 2 bases stayed unmatched. Germline values: CDR1 WNHNN, CDR2 SYGVQD (reference sequence). The CDR3 sequence is 12 residues long. All donors had a single incident cervical HPV16 infection, not prevalent. Sequenced input: blood buffy coat. The rearrangement links TRBV10-1 to TRBJ2-4; 8 bases are shared with TRBD1. This sequence originates from a woman between 18 and 70 years old with a cervical HPV16 infection that either progressed to CIN3+ or cleared (not recorded which). The CDR3 sequence is CASSAQGGIQYF. CDR3 DNA, as far as it was read: TGCGCCAGCAGTGCACAGGGGGGCATT.